This T cell receptor (beta chain) comes out of a study of blood T cell repertoires in COVID-19. Whole-study context: COVID-19 samples collected from the United States, Italy and Spain covered acute and convalescent phases. T cells, B-cell-depleted T cells, or PBMCs provided the cDNA or gDNA that served as material.

The authors' processing: Amplification of reference gene primers was used by the study to estimate nucleated cell counts. TCRdb's table, derived via immunoSEQ multiplex PCR, lists solely in-frame clones and lacks some. The V and J calls and clone size are taken from that table; D and trimming were inferred from the DNA. Of 60,000 to 90,000 clones listed, around 80% are singletons. Trimming shortened V by 6 bases and J by 3 bases, and 12 bases separated the two germline ends. Germline V gene data show CDR1 as MNHEY and CDR2 as SVGAGI. The CDR3 has 14 amino acids. The source is a man aged 60 to 75 with active or convalescent COVID-19. Sequencing was done on a sample of peripheral blood. The V gene is TRBV6-5, the J gene TRBJ1-3; D remains ambiguous. The DNA for the CDR3 is TGTGCCAGCAGCGTTGAAACGGGTGGAAACACCATATATTTT. Translation gives CASSVETGGNTIYF.